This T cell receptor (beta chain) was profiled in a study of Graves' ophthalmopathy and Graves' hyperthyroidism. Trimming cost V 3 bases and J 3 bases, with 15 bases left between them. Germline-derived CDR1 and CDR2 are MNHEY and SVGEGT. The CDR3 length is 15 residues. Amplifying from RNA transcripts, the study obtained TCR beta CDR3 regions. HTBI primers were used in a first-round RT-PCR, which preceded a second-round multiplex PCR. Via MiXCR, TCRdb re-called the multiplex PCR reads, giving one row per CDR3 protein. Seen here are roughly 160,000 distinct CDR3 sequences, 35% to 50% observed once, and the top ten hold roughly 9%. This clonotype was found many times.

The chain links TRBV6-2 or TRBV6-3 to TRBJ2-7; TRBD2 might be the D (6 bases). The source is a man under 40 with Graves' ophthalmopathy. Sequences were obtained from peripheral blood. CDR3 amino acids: CASSYGPGVDYEQYF. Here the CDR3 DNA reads TGTGCCAGCAGTTATGGGCCGGGAGTAGACTACGAGCAGTACTTC.